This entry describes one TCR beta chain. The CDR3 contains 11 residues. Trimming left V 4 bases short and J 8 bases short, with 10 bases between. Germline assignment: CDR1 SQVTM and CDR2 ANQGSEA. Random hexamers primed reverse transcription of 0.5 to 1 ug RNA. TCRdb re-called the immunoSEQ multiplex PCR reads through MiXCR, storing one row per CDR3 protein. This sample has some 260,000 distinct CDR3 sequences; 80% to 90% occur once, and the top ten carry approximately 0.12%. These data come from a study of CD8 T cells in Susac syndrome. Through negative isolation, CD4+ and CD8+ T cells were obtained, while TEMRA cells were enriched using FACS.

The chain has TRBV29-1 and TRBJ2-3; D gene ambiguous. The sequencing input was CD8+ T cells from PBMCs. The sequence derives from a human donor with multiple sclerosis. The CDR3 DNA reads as TGCAGCGTTGGTGGGTTGGGTACGCAGTATTTT. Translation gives CSVGGLGTQYF.